The 12 T cell receptor beta chains listed next were all sequenced from one sample in a study of blood T cells in healthy people across ages. Primed by a sample-barcoded 5' primer and a J-beta primer mix, a second PCR proceeded for 7 to 11 cycles. In TCRdb, the 5' RACE reads were re-called with MiXCR into one record per CDR3 protein. The sample contains 1.5 million to 2 million distinct CDR3 sequences, 28% of which appear only once. The sequenced material came from blood. The receptors come from a woman between 25 and 40 years old in good health.

This clonotype has only a few counts. The CDR3 region has the DNA TGTGCCAGCAGTCTTAGACAGGGGGCGATTGTTTTAACTGAAGCTTTCTTT. It specifies CASSLRQGAIVLTEAFF. The chain is built from TRBV28 and TRBJ1-1; 10 bases map to TRBD1. The CDR3 extends over 17 amino acids. CDR1 and CDR2 (germline): MDHEN, SYDVKM. Trimming removed 5 bases from V and 5 bases from J; junction bases left unmatched: 14.

As regards this clonotype: Germline and junction disagree at one end, which may indicate a read error. The genes are TRBV12-3 or TRBV12-4 and TRBJ2-7, with 8 bases fitting TRBD1. CDR3 size: 15 residues. The DNA for the CDR3 is TGTGCCAGCAGCCTACCCGGACAGGGTTTCTACGGGCAGTACTTC. It is translated as CASSLPGQGFYGQYF.

This chain joins TRBV2 and TRBJ2-1, with 8 bases that match TRBD1. The CDR3 is 12 amino acids. Germline trimming cut 9 bases from V and 6 bases from J; bases unmatched to any gene: 4. Germline CDR1 and CDR2: SNHLY and FYNNEI. The CDR3 sequence: CASTDRANEQFF. CDR3 DNA: TGTGCCAGTACGGACAGGGCCAATGAGCAGTTCTTC.

The rearrangement links TRBV3-1 to TRBJ1-4; a possible D gene is TRBD1 (5 bases). The CDR3 is 14 residues long. The V gene's germline CDR1 is LGHDT and CDR2 YNNKEL (reference sequence). V was clipped by 2 bases and J by 5 bases, with 9 bases between them. The CDR3 nucleotides read TGTGCCAGCAGCCAAAGTGGGGCGAATGAAAAACTGTTTTTT. Translating gives CASSQSGANEKLFF.

This clonotype was counted many times. V gene TRBV10-2 combines with J gene TRBJ2-6; either TRBD1 or TRBD2 may fit D (5 bases each). Germline CDR1 WSHSY, CDR2 SAAADI. V lost 7 bases to trimming and J lost 4 bases, with 11 bases between them. This CDR3 has 14 residues. The CDR3 sequence: CASTFGAGANVLTF. CDR3 bases: TGCGCCAGCACCTTCGGGGCCGGGGCCAACGTCCTGACTTTC.

This chain connects TRBV7-2 to TRBJ2-7; 9 bases are shared with TRBD1. CDR3 length: 18 residues. Germline trimming cut 5 bases from V and 1 base from J; bases unmatched to any gene: 15. In germline, CDR1 is SGHTA, CDR2 FQGNSA. The CDR3 region is CASSPQAGTGRLSYEQYF. CDR3 nucleotides: TGTGCCAGCAGCCCCCAGGCCGGGACAGGGCGGCTTTCCTACGAGCAGTACTTC.

This clonotype was picked up many times. V gene TRBV12-3 or TRBV12-4 combines with J gene TRBJ2-1; D is unclear. CDR3 length: 13 residues. Trimming cost V 3 bases and J 3 bases, with 6 bases left between them. CDR3 sequence: CASSFWGYNEQFF. The CDR3 nucleotides read TGTGCCAGCAGTTTCTGGGGCTACAATGAGCAGTTCTTC.

This clonotype was seen a handful of times. The chain links TRBV20-1 to TRBJ1-2; D perhaps matches TRBD1 (5 bases). Germline lookup yields CDR1 DFQATT and CDR2 SNEGSKA (reference sequence). The CDR3 is made up of 14 amino acids. V was clipped by 5 bases and J by 7 bases, with 20 bases between them. CDR3 in DNA: TGCAGTGCTCCCGGGACCGTCGTGGGGGTTGGCTACACCTTC. The encoded protein is CSAPGTVVGVGYTF.

This clonotype was detected a few times. The chain combines TRBV9 with TRBJ2-1; D is unclear. CDR3 size: 12 residues. Per the germline V gene, CDR1 is SGDLS and CDR2 is YYNGEE. V lost 4 bases and J 8 bases, leaving 10 bases between the germline ends. CDR3 protein: CASSPQPDEQFF. The CDR3 DNA sequence: TGTGCCAGCAGCCCCCAGCCTGATGAGCAGTTCTTC.

The rearrangement uses TRBV12-3 or TRBV12-4 and TRBJ2-7; TRBD2 agrees at 7 bases. The CDR3 sequence is 14 residues long. V dropped 7 bases and J dropped 0; count of bases not matched to a gene: 6. CDR3: CASNRAGSSYEQYF. CDR3 bases: TGTGCCAGCAACCGAGCGGGGAGCTCCTACGAGCAGTACTTC.

This clonotype was detected only a few times. CDR3 sequence (DNA): TGTGCCAGCAGCGTAGCCGGGTCGAACACCGGGGAGCTGTTTTTT. The encoded protein is CASSVAGSNTGELFF. The gene calls are TRBV9 and TRBJ2-2, with D hard to call. Germline values: CDR1 SGDLS, CDR2 YYNGEE. Trimming left V 0 bases short and J 0 bases short, with 6 bases between. CDR3 size: 15 residues.

The chain joins TRBV12-3 or TRBV12-4 to TRBJ1-6; D might be TRBD1 (5 bases). V was shortened by 6 bases and J by 6 bases, with 12 bases between the two germline ends. The CDR3 is 14 residues long. The CDR3 DNA reads TGTGCCAGCAGGTTCAGGGTGTCTAATTCACCCCTCCACTTT. The encoded protein is CASRFRVSNSPLHF.